This T cell receptor beta chain comes out of a study of shared clonotypes between healthy human individuals (dated by TCRdb to 2018 to 2020). For the study in its entirety: A few men and a couple of women, aged 18 to 49 years, made up the cohort. Blood TCR repertoires of five healthy adults were deeply sequenced to estimate repertoire size and the extent of clonotype sharing between individuals. To increase sequencing depth and limit assay-specific biases, different laboratories used diverse techniques to prepare libraries and sequence TCR repertoires. Leukapheresis yielded between about 0.9 and 10 billion PBMCs per donor.

As to this clone: Its antigen has not been determined. It is likely a read error: a sequence one base away is far more abundant. The sample has other DNA sequences that encode this CDR3 too.

The germline V gene (reference sequence) gives CDR1 as GTSNPN and CDR2 as SVGIG. The trim is 5 bases for V and 0 bases for J, with a gap of 11 bases between the germline ends. The cysteine opens and the phenylalanine closes a CDR3 of 15 amino acids. Left in the record is the CDR3 DNA by itself, 45 bases read in frame from the first base. Healthy HIV-negative adults with no recently reported acute infections or vaccinations were included as donors. Every donor was a Caucasian adult residing in Nashville, Tennessee, USA. For unsorted samples, 100 million or so PBMCs were counted, and genomic DNA was extracted using the QIAamp DNA Blood Mini kit. After blood collection by leukapheresis, PBMCs were isolated using Ficoll-Histopaque density gradient centrifugation and then cryopreserved in the vapor phase of liquid nitrogen. TCR CDR3 regions were amplified from genomic DNA by multiplex PCR using the deep immunoSEQ assay. Extracted genomic DNA from each cell subset was spread evenly across all wells of several immunoSEQ 96-well plates, with each plate serving as a replicate. For unsorted PBMC, about 270 ng of genomic DNA, equivalent to around 33,000 T cell genomes, went into each replicate PCR. Ten immunoSEQ deep assay plates were used to sequence unsorted PBMC genomic DNA. Purified libraries were measured with a Qubit 3.0 fluorometer, size-checked on a Bioanalyzer 2100, and measured again with the KAPA Library Quantification kit. A separate single-read 150-cycle Illumina NextSeq 550 flow cell was used to sequence each immunoSEQ 96-well plate. As for the authors' bioinformatics: Because the immunoSEQ output included only junctional sequences and no quality scores, the filtering could not be the same as the filtering used for full-length reads. Sequences were annotated with PyIR, a Python wrapper for IgBLAST v1.9, using IMGT germline references to assign V/J genes and CDR3. Any read was removed if the V/J assignment was weak (E-value above 1e-6), the CDR3 was missing, or the read contained stop codons, out-of-frame junctions, or ambiguous translated residues. V3J clonotypes were defined as sequences sharing an identical inferred V gene, J gene, and CDR3 amino acid sequence. Percentage overlap between repertoires was calculated by dividing the number of shared unique clonotypes by the size of the smaller repertoire. Richness of each repertoire was evaluated using RTK rarefaction, the Chao1 estimator, and Recon v2.1 estimates of unobserved clonotypes. In its TCRdb copy, this immuneACCESS table keeps in-frame sequences only and misses some clones. Where compared with another copy, unresolved V genes explain less than half of these, and the others have no known cause. V and J calls plus clone size are reproduced from that table; the DNA served to infer D and trimming. This sample is represented by over 400,000 clones; 65% to 85% of them were singletons. The ten largest clonotypes hold 10% to 15% of the sample.

Findings and caveats that apply to the study as a whole: Sampling was restricted to blood, and TCR repertoires in tissue are likely to differ from TCR repertoires in blood. Because the study included only a small number of donors, the genetic and exposure-history diversity represented was limited. Pairwise subsampling indicated that sequencing depth was expected to affect the degree of clonotype sharing among donors.

The receptor was derived from a woman in her forties in good health. Some clones in this sample may be carry-over from other donors' samples. The chain was built from TRBV30 and TRBJ2-6; the D gene could be either TRBD1 or TRBD2, each agreeing at 5 bases. Sequences were obtained from PBMCs. The CDR3 corresponds to CAWGTDLSGANVLTF. The nucleotides are TGTGCCTGGGGGACCGACCTCTCTGGGGCCAACGTCCTGACTTTC.